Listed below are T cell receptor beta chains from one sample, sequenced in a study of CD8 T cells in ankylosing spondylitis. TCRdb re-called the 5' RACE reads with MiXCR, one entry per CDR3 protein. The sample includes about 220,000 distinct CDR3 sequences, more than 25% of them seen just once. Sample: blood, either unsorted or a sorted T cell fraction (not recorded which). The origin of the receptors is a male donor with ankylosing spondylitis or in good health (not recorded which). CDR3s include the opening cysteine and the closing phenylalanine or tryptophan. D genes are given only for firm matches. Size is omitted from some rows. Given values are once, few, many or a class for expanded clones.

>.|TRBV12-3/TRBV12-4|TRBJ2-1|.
CASSPQSTYNEQFF
TGTGCCAGCAGTCCACAGAGCACTTACAATGAGCAGTTCTTC
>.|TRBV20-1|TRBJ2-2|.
CSARDPRQGNTGELFF
TGCAGTGCTAGAGATCCGAGGCAAGGGAACACCGGGGAGCTGTTTTTT
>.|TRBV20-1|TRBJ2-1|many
CSAPGQWGYNEQFF
TGCAGTGCTCCCGGACAGTGGGGCTACAATGAGCAGTTCTTC
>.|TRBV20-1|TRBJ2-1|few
CSARGPIWGGSTMEQFF
TGCAGTGCTAGAGGCCCAATTTGGGGCGGATCTACAATGGAGCAGTTCTTC
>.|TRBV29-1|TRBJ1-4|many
CSVWNGEKLFF
TGCAGCGTCTGGAATGGTGAAAAACTGTTTTTT
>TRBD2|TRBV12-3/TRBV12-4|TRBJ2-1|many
CASSWTSGSIHNEQFF
TGTGCCAGCAGTTGGACTAGCGGGAGTATCCACAATGAGCAGTTCTTC
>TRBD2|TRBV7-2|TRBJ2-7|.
CASSLLAGGDNEQYF
TGTGCCAGCAGCTTATTAGCGGGAGGGGACAACGAGCAGTACTTC
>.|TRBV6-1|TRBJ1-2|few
CAARKIQNYGYTF
TGTGCGGCCAGGAAAATCCAAAACTATGGCTACACCTTC
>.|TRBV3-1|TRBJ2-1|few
CASTPTAGSYNEQFF
TGTGCCAGCACCCCGACAGCCGGCTCCTACAATGAGCAGTTCTTC
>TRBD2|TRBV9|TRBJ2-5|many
CASSAGTSVHETQYF
TGTGCCAGCAGCGCCGGGACTAGCGTACACGAGACCCAGTACTTC
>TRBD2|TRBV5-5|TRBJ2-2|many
CASSLASSGTHTGELFF
TGTGCCAGCAGCTTGGCCTCGAGCGGGACTCACACCGGGGAGCTGTTTTTT
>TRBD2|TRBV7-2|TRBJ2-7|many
CASSLATSGFYEQYF
TGTGCCAGCAGCTTAGCTACTAGCGGATTCTACGAGCAGTACTTC
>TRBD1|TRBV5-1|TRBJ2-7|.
CASRVPGQGYEQYF
TGCGCCAGCAGGGTACCGGGACAGGGCTACGAGCAGTACTTC
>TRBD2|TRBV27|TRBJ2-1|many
CASRLAGGSYNEQFF
TGTGCCAGCAGACTAGCGGGAGGGTCATACAATGAGCAGTTCTTC
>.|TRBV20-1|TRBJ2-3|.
CSARDGNRGGDTQYF
TGCAGTGCTAGAGATGGTAACAGGGGAGGAGATACGCAGTATTTT
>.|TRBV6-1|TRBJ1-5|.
CASSQRSHQPQHF
TGTGCCAGCAGCCAAAGATCCCATCAGCCCCAGCATTTT
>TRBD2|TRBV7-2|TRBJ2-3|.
CASSVEGLAEADTQYF
TGTGCCAGCAGCGTCGAAGGACTAGCGGAGGCAGATACGCAGTATTTT
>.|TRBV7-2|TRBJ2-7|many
CASSLGSGGGPTYEQYF
TGTGCCAGCAGCTTAGGGAGCGGTGGCGGGCCTACCTACGAGCAGTACTTC
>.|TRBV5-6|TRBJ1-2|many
CASSSGQSNYGYTF
TGTGCCAGCAGCTCCGGACAGAGTAACTATGGCTACACCTTC
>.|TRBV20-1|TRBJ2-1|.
CSARGSIYNEQFF
TGCAGTGCTAGGGGGTCCATCTACAATGAGCAGTTCTTC
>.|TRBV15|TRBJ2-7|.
CATSRVADRAYEQYF
TGTGCCACCAGCAGAGTCGCGGACAGAGCCTACGAGCAGTACTTC
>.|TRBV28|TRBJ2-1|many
CATRSGNSYNEQFF
TGTGCCACCCGTAGCGGCAACTCCTACAATGAGCAGTTCTTC
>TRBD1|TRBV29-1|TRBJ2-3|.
CSVRTGGTDTQYF
TGCAGCGTTCGGACAGGGGGCACAGATACGCAGTATTTT
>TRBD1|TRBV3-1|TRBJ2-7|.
CASSLGQGVYGQYF
TGTGCCAGCAGCCTCGGACAGGGGGTTTACGGGCAGTACTTC
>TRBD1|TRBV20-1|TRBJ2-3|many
CSADGQGADTQYF
TGCAGTGCAGATGGACAGGGGGCAGATACGCAGTATTTT
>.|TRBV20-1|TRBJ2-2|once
CSARPGTANTGELFF
TGCAGTGCTAGACCAGGGACCGCGAACACCGGGGAGCTGTTTTTT
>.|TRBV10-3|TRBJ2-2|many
CAIRAERNTGELFF
TGTGCCATCAGGGCAGAGAGGAACACCGGGGAGCTGTTTTTT
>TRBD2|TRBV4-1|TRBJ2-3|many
CASSYRGRDPDTQYF
TGCGCCAGCAGCTACCGCGGGAGAGATCCAGATACGCAGTATTTT
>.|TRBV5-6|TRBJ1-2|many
CASSRRGYGYTF
TGTGCCAGCAGCCGCCGGGGCTATGGCTACACCTTC
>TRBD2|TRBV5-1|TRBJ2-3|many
CASSSLAVDTQYF
TGCGCCAGCAGCTCACTAGCGGTAGATACGCAGTATTTT
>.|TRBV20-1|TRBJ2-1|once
CRALGAGGDSGSYNEQFF
TGCAGGGCCCTGGGGGCGGGCGGGGACTCCGGCTCCTACAATGAGCAGTTCTTC
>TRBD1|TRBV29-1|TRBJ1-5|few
CSVGQGNDQPQHF
TGCAGCGTGGGACAGGGGAATGATCAGCCCCAGCATTTT
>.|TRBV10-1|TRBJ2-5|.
CASSESTAQETQYF
TGCGCCAGCAGTGAGTCTACCGCCCAAGAGACCCAGTACTTC
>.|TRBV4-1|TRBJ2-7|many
CASSQEAGHSYEQYF
TGCGCCAGCAGCCAAGAGGCAGGGCACTCCTACGAGCAGTACTTC
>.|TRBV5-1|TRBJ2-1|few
CASSPGWGVARNEQFF
TGCGCCAGCAGCCCAGGCTGGGGGGTAGCTCGGAATGAGCAGTTCTTC
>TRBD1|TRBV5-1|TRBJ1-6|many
CASSLETGQGTSPLHF
TGCGCCAGCAGCCTAGAGACGGGACAGGGTACTTCACCCCTCCACTTT
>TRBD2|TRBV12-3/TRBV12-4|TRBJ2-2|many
CASSFLAVNTGELFF
TGTGCCAGCAGTTTCCTAGCGGTGAACACCGGGGAGCTGTTTTTT
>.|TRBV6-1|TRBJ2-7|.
CASRKGTGTLPYGQYF
TGTGCCAGTCGCAAAGGAACCGGGACTTTACCCTACGGGCAGTACTTC
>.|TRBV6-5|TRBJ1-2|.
CASRQVTCGYTF
TGTGCCAGCCGACAGGTTACCTGTGGCTACACCTTC
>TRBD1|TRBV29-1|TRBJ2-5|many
CSVRTGETQYF
TGCAGCGTGCGGACAGGAGAGACCCAGTACTTC
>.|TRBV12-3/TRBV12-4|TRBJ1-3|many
CASSPNNGNTIYF
TGTGCCAGCAGCCCTAATAACGGAAACACCATATATTTT